Below are 10 T cell receptor beta chains sequenced from a single sample in a study of breast tumors, draining lymph nodes, adjacent tissues. TCRdb reanalysed the multiplex PCR reads using MiXCR and keeps one entry per CDR3 protein. Of approximately 200,000 distinct CDR3 sequences in the sample, approximately 33% were seen once. The lymph nodes were axillary draining lymph nodes from breast cancer patients. Sequencing was carried out using axillary lymph node tissue. The receptors originated from a female donor with breast cancer. Some clones in this sample may be carry-over from other donors' samples.

With respect to this clonotype: It may be a read error: a sequence one base away is much more abundant. The chain joins TRBV20-1 to TRBJ2-4; weak D call: TRBD2 (5 bases). This CDR3 comprises 14 residues. CDR1 and CDR2 (germline): DFQATT, SNEGSKA (reference sequence). V lost 0 bases and J 3 bases, leaving 9 bases between the germline ends. The CDR3 here is CSARDFRGKNIQYF. The DNA of the CDR3 is TGCAGTGCTAGAGATTTCCGGGGCAAAAACATTCAGTACTTC.

In this sample, this clonotype turned up many times. The genes are TRBV27 and TRBJ1-2; no definite D call. The CDR3 consists of 15 residues. Germline loops: CDR1 MNHEY, CDR2 SMNVEV (reference sequence). V lost 4 bases and J 4 bases, leaving 16 bases between the germline ends. This CDR3 is CASSSPGRSGYGYTF. The CDR3 bases are TGTGCCAGCAGTTCTCCCGGCAGGAGTGGCTATGGCTACACCTTC.

In the case of this clonotype: This may come from a read error, since a much larger clone is one base off. This sequence joins TRBV6-6 and TRBJ2-3, with 8 bases lining up with TRBD2. In germline, CDR1 is MNHNY, CDR2 SVGAGI (reference sequence). This CDR3 region has 16 residues. The CDR3 DNA follows: TGTGCCAGCAGTGAAGGGTCCAGCGGGAGTGGAGATACGCGGTATTTT. It encodes CASSEGSSGSGDTRYF.

This clonotype was seen many times. The rearrangement links TRBV20-1 to TRBJ2-1; 8 bases align to TRBD2. CDR3 size: 16 residues. The junction had 12 bases not matched to a gene; V was cut back by 6 bases and J by 2 bases. Per germline, CDR1 DFQATT and CDR2 SNEGSKA (reference sequence). The CDR3 loop reads CSANSPGGAAYNEQFF. CDR3 nucleotide sequence: TGCAGTGCAAACTCCCCGGGGGGGGCGGCCTACAATGAGCAGTTCTTC.

This clonotype was recorded a few times. The rearrangement uses TRBV5-4 and TRBJ2-5; D is perhaps TRBD2 (6 bases). V was trimmed by 3 bases and J by 4 bases, leaving 16 bases between them. Germline assignment: CDR1 SGHNT and CDR2 YYREEE (reference sequence). The CDR3 is 15 amino acids. The CDR3 is CASSYALAEGETQYF. The CDR3, as DNA: TGTGCCAGCAGCTATGCGCTGGCGGAGGGAGAGACCCAGTACTTC.

This clonotype was observed at least ten times. This chain links TRBV12-3 or TRBV12-4 with TRBJ1-6, with D unclear. The germline V and J ends were trimmed by 3 bases and 6 bases, with 9 bases remaining between them. The CDR3 loop spans 14 amino acids. Here the CDR3 DNA reads TGTGCCAGCAGTTTTGACACATCTAATTCACCCCTCCACTTT. Its protein product is CASSFDTSNSPLHF.

In the case of this clonotype: A much larger clone lies a single base off, so this may be a read error. The chain combines TRBV5-1 with TRBJ2-5; 7 bases align to TRBD2. The CDR3 sequence is 15 residues long. V was clipped by 4 bases and J by 2 bases; unmatched bases: 8. Germline values: CDR1 SGHRS, CDR2 YFSETQ. The CDR3 here is CASSQTPGGQETQYF. Written as DNA, the CDR3 is TGCGCCAGCAGCCAAACCCCCGGGGGGCAAGAGACCCAGTACTTC.

Notes on this clonotype: A much larger clone sits a single nucleotide away, making a read error possible. The chain is built from TRBV18 and TRBJ2-7; possibly TRBD2 for D (5 bases). Germline V gives CDR1 KGHSH, CDR2 LQKENI. CDR3 length: 13 residues. CDR3 nucleotides: TGTGCCAGCTCAATCCCGGGATCCTGCGAGCAGTACTTC. Translated, it gives CASSIPGSCEQYF.

This clonotype was found many times. V usage is TRBV19 and J usage is TRBJ1-5; D possibly corresponds to TRBD1 (6 bases). The germline V and J ends were trimmed by 5 bases and 7 bases, with 15 bases remaining between them. Germline values: CDR1 LNHDA, CDR2 SQIVND (reference sequence). The CDR3 length is 14 residues. CDR3 protein: CASSPGQFVQPQHF. CDR3 bases: TGTGCCAGTAGTCCAGGACAGTTTGTCCAGCCCCAGCATTTT.

The rearrangement uses TRBV2 and TRBJ1-1; perhaps TRBD1 as D (5 bases). V was shortened by 10 bases and J by 1 base, with 16 bases between the two germline ends. CDR1 and CDR2 from the germline V gene are SNHLY and FYNNEI. The CDR3 is made up of 14 amino acids. CDR3 nucleotides: TGTGCCACCACATCGACAGCGCGGAACACTGAAGCTTTCTTT. It is translated as CATTSTARNTEAFF.